This T cell receptor beta chain was captured in a study of Ad26.COV2.S vaccination and SARS-CoV-2 variants. The sample's treatment: about 20 received Ad26.COV2.S at low or high dose, single or two shots; five or six received placebo; per-sample allocation not given. The investigators took samples on day 63 after the first vaccine or placebo injection. Donation came from an adult in Boston who was aged 18-55 years. What was given as vaccine was an Ad26 vector encoding Wuhan-strain SARS-CoV-2 spike. The study's findings and limits: Total T cell responses, in the TCR breadth and depth analyses, may have been underestimated. Vaccinees and placebo recipients showed similar non-spike TCR breadth.

Profiled with immunoSEQ multiplex PCR; TCRdb holds only in-frame clones, not every one. Counted here are about 350,000 clones, around 89% occurring once; the ten biggest clones make up around 5%. A word on this clone: Its target is not known.

Germline V gene lookup returns CDR1 SGHRS and CDR2 YFSETQ. Trimming shortened V by 3 bases and J by 4 bases, and 17 bases separated the two germline ends. The CDR3 covers 15 residues. This TCR was recovered from a person aged 18-65 years who received the Ad26.COV2.S COVID-19 vaccine or a placebo. The sample was peripheral blood, taken in a trial of Ad26.COV2.S vaccine versus placebo. The gene calls are TRBV5-1 and TRBJ2-7, with a possible D match to TRBD2 (5 bases). For the CDR3, the DNA is TGCGCCAGCAGCTCAGGTCTAGCATATAGTTACGAGCAGTACTTC. As protein: CASSSGLAYSYEQYF.